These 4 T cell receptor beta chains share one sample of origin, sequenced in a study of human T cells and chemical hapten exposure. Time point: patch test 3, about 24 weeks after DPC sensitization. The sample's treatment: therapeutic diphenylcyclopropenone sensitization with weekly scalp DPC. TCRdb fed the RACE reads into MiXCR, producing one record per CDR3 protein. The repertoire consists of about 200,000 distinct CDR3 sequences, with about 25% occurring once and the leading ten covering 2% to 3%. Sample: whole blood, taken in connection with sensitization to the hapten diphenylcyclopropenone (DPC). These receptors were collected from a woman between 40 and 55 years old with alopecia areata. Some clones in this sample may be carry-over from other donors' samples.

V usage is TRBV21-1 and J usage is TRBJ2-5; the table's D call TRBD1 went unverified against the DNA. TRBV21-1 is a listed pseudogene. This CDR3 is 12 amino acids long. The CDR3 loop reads CASSGGTETQYF. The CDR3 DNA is TGTGCCAGCAGCGGGGGTACGGAGACCCAGTACTTC.

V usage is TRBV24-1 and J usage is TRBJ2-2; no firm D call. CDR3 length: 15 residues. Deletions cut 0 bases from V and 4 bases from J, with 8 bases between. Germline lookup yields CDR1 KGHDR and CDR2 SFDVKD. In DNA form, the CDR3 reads TGTGCCACCAGTGATTTGAGTGGGGTCACCGGGGAGCTGTTTTTT. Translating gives CATSDLSGVTGELFF.

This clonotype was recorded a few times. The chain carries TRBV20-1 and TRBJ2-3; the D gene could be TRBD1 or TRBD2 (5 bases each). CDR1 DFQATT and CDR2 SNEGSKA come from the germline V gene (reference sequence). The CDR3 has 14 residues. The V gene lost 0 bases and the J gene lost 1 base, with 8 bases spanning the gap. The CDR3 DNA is TGCAGTGCTAGAGACCAGGGAGGCACAGATACGCAGTATTTT. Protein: CSARDQGGTDTQYF.

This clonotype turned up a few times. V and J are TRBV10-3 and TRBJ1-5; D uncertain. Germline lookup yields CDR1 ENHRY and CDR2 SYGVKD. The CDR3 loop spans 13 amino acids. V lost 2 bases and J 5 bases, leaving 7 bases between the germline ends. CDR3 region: CAISEGGYQPQHF. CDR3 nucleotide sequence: TGTGCCATCAGTGAGGGAGGCTATCAGCCCCAGCATTTT.